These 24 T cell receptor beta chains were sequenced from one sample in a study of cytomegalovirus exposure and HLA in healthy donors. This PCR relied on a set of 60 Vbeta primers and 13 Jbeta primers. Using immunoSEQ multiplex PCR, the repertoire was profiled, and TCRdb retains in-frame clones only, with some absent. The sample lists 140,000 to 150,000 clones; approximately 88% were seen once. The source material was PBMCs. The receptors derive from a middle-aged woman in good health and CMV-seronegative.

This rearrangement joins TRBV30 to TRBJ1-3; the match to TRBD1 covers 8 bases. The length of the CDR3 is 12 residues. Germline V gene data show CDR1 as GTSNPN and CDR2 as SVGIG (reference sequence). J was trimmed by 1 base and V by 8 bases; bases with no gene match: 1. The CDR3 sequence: CAGQGSGNTIYF. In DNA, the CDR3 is TGTGCCGGACAGGGTTCTGGAAACACCATATATTTT.

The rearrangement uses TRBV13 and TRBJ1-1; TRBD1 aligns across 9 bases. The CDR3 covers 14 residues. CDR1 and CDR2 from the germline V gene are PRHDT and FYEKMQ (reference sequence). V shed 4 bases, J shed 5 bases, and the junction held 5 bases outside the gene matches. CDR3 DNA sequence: TGTGCCAGCAGCTCGGGACAGGGACAGACTGAAGCTTTCTTT. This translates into CASSSGQGQTEAFF.

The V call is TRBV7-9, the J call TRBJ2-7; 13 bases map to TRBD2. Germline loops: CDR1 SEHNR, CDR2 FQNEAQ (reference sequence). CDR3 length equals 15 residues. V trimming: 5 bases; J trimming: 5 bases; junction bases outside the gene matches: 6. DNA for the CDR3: TGTGCCAGCAGCACACTAGCGGGAGGGCTAAACGAGCAGTACTTC. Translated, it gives CASSTLAGGLNEQYF.

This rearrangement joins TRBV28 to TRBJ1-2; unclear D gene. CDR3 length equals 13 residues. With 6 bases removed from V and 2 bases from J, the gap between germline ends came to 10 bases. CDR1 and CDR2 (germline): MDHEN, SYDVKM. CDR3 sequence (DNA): TGTGCCAGCAGAGGACTCCTGAACTATGGCTACACCTTC. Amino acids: CASRGLLNYGYTF.

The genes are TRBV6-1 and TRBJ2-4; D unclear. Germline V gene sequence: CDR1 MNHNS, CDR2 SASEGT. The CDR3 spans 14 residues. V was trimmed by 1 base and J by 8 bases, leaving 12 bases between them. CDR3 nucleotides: TGTGCCAGCAGTGAAGGGCCCGGGTTTCACATTCAGTACTTC. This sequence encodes CASSEGPGFHIQYF.

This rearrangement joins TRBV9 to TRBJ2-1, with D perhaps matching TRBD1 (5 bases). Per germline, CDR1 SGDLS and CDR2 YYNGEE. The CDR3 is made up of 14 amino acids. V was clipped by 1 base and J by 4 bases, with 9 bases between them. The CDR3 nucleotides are TGTGCCAGCAGCGTATGGGGCAAGTACAATGAGCAGTTCTTC. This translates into CASSVWGKYNEQFF.

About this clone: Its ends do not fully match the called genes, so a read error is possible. The CDR3 protein is CSSSPFTGELFF. The CDR3 nucleotides read TGTTCCAGCAGCCCTTTCACCGGGGAGCTGTTTTTT. J is TRBJ2-2 and V is TRBV7-9; D is unclear. CDR1 and CDR2 from the germline V gene are SEHNR and FQNEAQ (reference sequence). There are 12 residues in the CDR3.

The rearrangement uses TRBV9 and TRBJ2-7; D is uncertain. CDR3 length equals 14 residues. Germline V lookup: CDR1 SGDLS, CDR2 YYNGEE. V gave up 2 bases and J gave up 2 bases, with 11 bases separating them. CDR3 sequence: CASSVDSPAYEQYF. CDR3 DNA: TGTGCCAGCAGCGTCGACTCCCCAGCCTACGAGCAGTACTTC. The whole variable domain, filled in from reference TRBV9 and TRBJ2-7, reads DSGVTQTPKHLITATGQRVTLRCSPRSGDLSVYWYQQSLDQGLQFLIQYYNGEERAKGNILERFSAQQFPDLHSELNLSSLELGDSALYFCASSVDSPAYEQYFGPGTRLTVT.

The DNA for the CDR3 is TGTGCCAGCGGAAGGGGCAGGGCGCTCTACGAGCAGTACTTC. Encoded protein: CASGRGRALYEQYF. The chain combines TRBV27 with TRBJ2-7, with TRBD1 as a possible D gene (5 bases). The CDR3 runs 14 residues. Germline CDR1 is MNHEY and CDR2 is SMNVEV (reference sequence). V was pared by 8 bases and J by 3 bases, with 17 bases between.

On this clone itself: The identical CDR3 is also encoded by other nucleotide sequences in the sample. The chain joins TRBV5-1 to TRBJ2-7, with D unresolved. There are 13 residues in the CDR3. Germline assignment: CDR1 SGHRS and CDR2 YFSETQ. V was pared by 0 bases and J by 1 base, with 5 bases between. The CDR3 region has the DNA TGCGCCAGCAGCTTGGCCCTTTCCTACGAGCAGTACTTC. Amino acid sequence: CASSLALSYEQYF.

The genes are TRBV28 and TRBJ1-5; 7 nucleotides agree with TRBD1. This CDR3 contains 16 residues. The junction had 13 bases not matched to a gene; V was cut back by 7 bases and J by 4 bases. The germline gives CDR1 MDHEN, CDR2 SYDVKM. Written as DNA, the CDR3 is TGTGCCAGCAACGTTAGGGGACAGATGTATAATCAGCCCCAGCATTTT. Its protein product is CASNVRGQMYNQPQHF.

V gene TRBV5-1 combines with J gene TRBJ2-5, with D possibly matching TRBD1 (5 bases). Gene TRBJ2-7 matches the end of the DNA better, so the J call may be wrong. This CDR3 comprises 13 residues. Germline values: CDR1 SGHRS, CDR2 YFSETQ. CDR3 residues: CASSLTGPYEQYF. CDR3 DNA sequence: TGCGCCAGCAGCTTGACAGGCCCCTACGAGCAGTACTTC.

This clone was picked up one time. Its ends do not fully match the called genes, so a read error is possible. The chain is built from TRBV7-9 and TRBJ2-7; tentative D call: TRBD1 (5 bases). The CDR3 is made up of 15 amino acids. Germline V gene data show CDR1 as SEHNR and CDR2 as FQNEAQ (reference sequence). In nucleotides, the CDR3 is TGTTCCAGCAGCTTAGGAGCAGGGATGAGCTACGAGCAGTACTTC. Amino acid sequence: CSSSLGAGMSYEQYF.

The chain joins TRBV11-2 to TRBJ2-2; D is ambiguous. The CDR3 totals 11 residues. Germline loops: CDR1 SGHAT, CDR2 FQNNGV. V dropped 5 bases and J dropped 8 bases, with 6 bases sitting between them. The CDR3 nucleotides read TGTGCCAGCAGCGGCTTTGGGGAGCTGTTTTTT. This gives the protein CASSGFGELFF.

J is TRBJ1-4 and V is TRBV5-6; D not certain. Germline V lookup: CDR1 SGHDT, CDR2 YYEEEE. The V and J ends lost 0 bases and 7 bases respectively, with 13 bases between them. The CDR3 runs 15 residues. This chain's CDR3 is CASSLARAGGEKLFF. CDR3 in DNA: TGTGCCAGCAGCTTGGCTCGCGCCGGAGGTGAAAAACTGTTTTTT. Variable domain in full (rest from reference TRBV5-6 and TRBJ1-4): DAGVTQSPTHLIKTRGQQVTLRCSPKSGHDTVSWYQQALGQGPQFIFQYYEEEERQRGNFPDRFSGHQFPNYSSELNVNALLLGDSALYLCASSLARAGGEKLFFGSGTQLSVL.

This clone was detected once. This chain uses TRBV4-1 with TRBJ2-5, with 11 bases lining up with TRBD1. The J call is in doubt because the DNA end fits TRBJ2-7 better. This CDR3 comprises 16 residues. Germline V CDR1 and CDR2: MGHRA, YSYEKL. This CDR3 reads CASSPSTGTGGYEQYF. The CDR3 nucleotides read TGCGCCAGCAGCCCCTCAACCGGGACAGGGGGCTACGAGCAGTACTTC.

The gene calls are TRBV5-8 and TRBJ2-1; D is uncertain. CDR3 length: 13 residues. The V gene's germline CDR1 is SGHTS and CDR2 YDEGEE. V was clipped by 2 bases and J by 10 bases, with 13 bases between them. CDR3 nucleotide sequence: TGTGCCAGCAGCTTAGGAGCGTCCGTGGAGCAGTTCTTC. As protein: CASSLGASVEQFF.

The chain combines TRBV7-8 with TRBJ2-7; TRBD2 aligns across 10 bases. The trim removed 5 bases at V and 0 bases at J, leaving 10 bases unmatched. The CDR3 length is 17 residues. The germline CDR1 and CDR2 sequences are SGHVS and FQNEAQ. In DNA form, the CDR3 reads TGTGCCAGCAGCGCGTCCCATAGCGGGAGGAGCTCCTACGAGCAGTACTTC. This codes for CASSASHSGRSSYEQYF.

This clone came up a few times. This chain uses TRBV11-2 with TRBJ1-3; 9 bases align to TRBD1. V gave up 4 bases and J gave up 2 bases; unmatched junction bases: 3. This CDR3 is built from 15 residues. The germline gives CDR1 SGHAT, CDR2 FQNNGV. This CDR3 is CASSSWTGAGNTIYF. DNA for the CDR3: TGTGCCAGCAGCTCCTGGACAGGGGCTGGAAACACCATATATTTT. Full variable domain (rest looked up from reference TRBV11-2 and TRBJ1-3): EAGVAQSPRYKIIEKRQSVAFWCNPISGHATLYWYQQILGQGPKLLIQFQNNGVVDDSQLPKDRFSAERLKGVDSTLKIQPAKLEDSAVYLCASSSWTGAGNTIYFGEGSWLTVV.

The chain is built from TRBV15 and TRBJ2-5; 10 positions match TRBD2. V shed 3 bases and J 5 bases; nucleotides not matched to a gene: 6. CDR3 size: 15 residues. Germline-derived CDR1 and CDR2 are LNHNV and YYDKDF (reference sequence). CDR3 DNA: TGTGCCACCAGCAGCCCCCTAGCGGGAGCTGAGACCCAGTACTTC. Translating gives CATSSPLAGAETQYF.

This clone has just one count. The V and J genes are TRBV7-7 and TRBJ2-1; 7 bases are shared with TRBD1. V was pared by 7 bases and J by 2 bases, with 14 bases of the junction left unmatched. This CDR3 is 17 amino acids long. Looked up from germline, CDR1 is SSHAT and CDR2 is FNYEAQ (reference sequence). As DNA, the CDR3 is TGTGCCAGCACCATAAGGGCTCGGGACAGTGCCTACAATGAGCAGTTCTTC. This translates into CASTIRARDSAYNEQFF.

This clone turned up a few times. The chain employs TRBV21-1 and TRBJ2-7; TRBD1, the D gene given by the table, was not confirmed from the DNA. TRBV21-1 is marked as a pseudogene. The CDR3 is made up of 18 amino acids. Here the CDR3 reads CASSATGAILQRSYEQYF. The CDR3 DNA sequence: TGTGCCAGCAGCGCGACAGGGGCGATTCTACAGCGGAGCTACGAGCAGTACTTC.

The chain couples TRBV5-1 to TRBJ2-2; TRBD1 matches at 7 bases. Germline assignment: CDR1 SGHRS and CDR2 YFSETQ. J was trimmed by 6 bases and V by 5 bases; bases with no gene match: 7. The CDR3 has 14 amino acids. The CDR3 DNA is TGCGCCAGCAGACGGGACAGTTGGTCCGGGGAGCTGTTTTTT. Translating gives CASRRDSWSGELFF.

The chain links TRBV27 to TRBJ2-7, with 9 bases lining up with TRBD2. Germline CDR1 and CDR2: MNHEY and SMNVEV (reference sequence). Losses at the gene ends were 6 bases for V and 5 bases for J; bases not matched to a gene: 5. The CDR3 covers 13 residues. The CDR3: CASRGLAWDEQYF. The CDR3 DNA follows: TGTGCCAGCAGGGGACTAGCCTGGGACGAGCAGTACTTC.